What follows describes a single TCR beta chain. The antigen is not known. From RNA transcripts, TCR beta CDR3 regions were amplified. Carried out on the TCR CDR3, a first-round RT-PCR used the HTBI primer set. TCRdb independently ran MiXCR on the multiplex PCR reads; one entry per CDR3 protein. This repertoire shows fewer than 900,000 distinct CDR3 sequences, under 20% found once; its top ten account for over 15%. This sample is drawn from a study of T cells in Graves' hyperthyroidism and ophthalmopathy. Whole-study results and caveats: Blood also contained most expanded thyroid clonotypes above 0.001.

When hyperthyroidism was first diagnosed, the blood sample was taken, preceding any ophthalmopathy symptoms. Material: blood. The TCR comes from a woman between 50 and 59 years old with Graves' hyperthyroidism that later progressed to Graves' ophthalmopathy.

CDR3 sequence reads: CASRISGSDNEQFF. In DNA, the CDR3 is TGTGCCAGCAGGATTAGCGGGTCGGATAATGAGCAGTTCTTC. V gene TRBV6-1 combines with J gene TRBJ2-1, with 7 bases lining up with TRBD2. The CDR3 loop spans 14 amino acids. V shed 6 bases and J 7 bases; nucleotides not matched to a gene: 9. The V gene's germline CDR1 is MNHNS and CDR2 SASEGT.